One sample yielded the 14 T cell receptor beta chains listed below, sequenced in a study of OX40 agonist ivuxolimab in advanced cancers. The table came from immunoSEQ multiplex PCR; TCRdb's copy has only in-frame clones and leaves some out. The sample yields roughly 100,000 clones, around 90% seen once. Here the sequenced sample was CD4+ or CD8+ T cells sorted from blood, taken in a trial of the OX40 agonist ivuxolimab. The receptor set was obtained from an adult with an advanced solid tumor such as melanoma, head and neck, liver or kidney cancer.

The V and J genes are TRBV5-8 and TRBJ2-4; D perhaps matches TRBD1 (5 bases). CDR3 length: 16 residues. Germline V lookup: CDR1 SGHTS, CDR2 YDEGEE. The V and J ends lost 0 bases and 0 bases respectively, with 10 bases between them. The CDR3 region is CASSLGTNIAKNIQYF. CDR3 bases: TGTGCCAGCAGCTTGGGGACAAATATAGCCAAAAACATTCAGTACTTC.

This clone occurred a few times. The chain uses TRBV4-3 and TRBJ2-7; D possibly matches TRBD1 or TRBD2 (5 bases each). The CDR3 spans 12 residues. Germline V CDR1 and CDR2: LGHNA, YSLEER. The V end was cut by 0 bases, the J end by 7 bases, with 7 bases between. As DNA, the CDR3 is TGCGCCAGCAGCCAAGATTGGGGGGAGCAGTACTTC. Protein product: CASSQDWGEQYF.

The V call is TRBV28, the J call TRBJ1-4; 9 nucleotides align to TRBD1. This CDR3 region has 14 residues. Losses at the gene ends were 3 bases for V and 7 bases for J; bases not matched to a gene: 3. CDR1 and CDR2 from the germline V gene are MDHEN and SYDVKM. CDR3 nucleotides: TGTGCCAGCAGTTTTCAGGACAGGGGTGAAAAACTGTTTTTT. Residues: CASSFQDRGEKLFF.

The rearrangement links TRBV28 to TRBJ2-7; D may match TRBD1 or TRBD2 (6 bases each). V was pared by 6 bases and J by 4 bases, with 13 bases between. This CDR3 comprises 13 residues. Looked up from germline, CDR1 is MDHEN and CDR2 is SYDVKM. The CDR3 spells CASRSGARYEQYF. The CDR3 DNA sequence: TGTGCCAGCAGGTCGGGGGCCCGATACGAGCAGTACTTC.

This chain connects TRBV28 to TRBJ2-7; D is possibly TRBD1 (6 bases). From germline, CDR1 is MDHEN and CDR2 SYDVKM. The V gene lost 1 base and the J gene lost 3 bases, with 16 bases spanning the gap. The CDR3 covers 16 residues. CDR3 loop: CASSLFPRQENYEQYF. The CDR3 DNA reads as TGTGCCAGCAGTTTATTCCCCAGACAGGAGAACTACGAGCAGTACTTC.

The genes are TRBV5-8 and TRBJ2-2; maybe TRBD2 (6 bases). V dropped 1 base and J dropped 3 bases, with 13 bases sitting between them. This CDR3 contains 16 residues. Germline V CDR1 and CDR2: SGHTS, YDEGEE. The CDR3 sequence is CASSLNWTGDTGELFF. For the CDR3, the DNA is TGTGCCAGCAGCTTGAATTGGACGGGGGACACCGGGGAGCTGTTTTTT.

The chain links TRBV7-2 to TRBJ1-1; D is ambiguous. Trimming took off 5 bases at V and 6 bases at J, with 7 bases between the two ends. The length of the CDR3 is 11 residues. Germline V gene lookup returns CDR1 SGHTA and CDR2 FQGNSA. In nucleotides, the CDR3 is TGTGCCAGCAGCCTCCTAGCTGAAGCTTTCTTT. As protein: CASSLLAEAFF.

The V gene is TRBV6-6, the J gene TRBJ2-7, with D possibly being TRBD2 (5 bases). Germline assignment: CDR1 MNHNY and CDR2 SVGAGI (reference sequence). V was clipped by 6 bases and J by 4 bases, with 16 bases between them. This CDR3 comprises 14 residues. CDR3 sequence (DNA): TGTGCCAGCAGAAAAACTAGGAGAATATACGAGCAGTACTTC. It encodes CASRKTRRIYEQYF.

The CDR3 sequence: CASSLNMAETQYF. CDR3 nucleotide sequence: TGCGCCAGCAGCTTAAACATGGCGGAGACCCAGTACTTC. J is TRBJ2-5 and V is TRBV5-1; D gene uncertain. There are 13 residues in the CDR3. CDR1 and CDR2 (germline): SGHRS, YFSETQ. Between the trimmed V and J ends, which lost 2 bases and 5 bases, there was a span of 10 bases.

The chain combines TRBV28 with TRBJ1-2; D uncertain. This CDR3 has 14 residues. V shed 7 bases and J shed 5 bases, with 17 bases lying between them. Germline CDR1 MDHEN, CDR2 SYDVKM. CDR3 coding DNA: TGTGCCAGCACCCTCCCGGATGTCCCGTATGGCTACACCTTC. As protein: CASTLPDVPYGYTF.

The V gene is TRBV7-2, the J gene TRBJ2-5, with D possibly matching TRBD2 (5 bases). V lost 1 base and J 4 bases, leaving 7 bases between the germline ends. The CDR3 covers 13 residues. Per germline, CDR1 SGHTA and CDR2 FQGNSA. The CDR3 DNA reads TGTGCCAGCAGCTTAGGGCGGGTAGAGACCCAGTACTTC. Translated, it gives CASSLGRVETQYF. The whole variable domain, filled in from reference TRBV7-2 and TRBJ2-5, reads GAGVSQSPSNKVTEKGKDVELRCDPISGHTALYWYRQSLGQGLEFLIYFQGNSAPDKSGLPSDRFSAERTGGSVSTLTIQRTQQEDSAVYLCASSLGRVETQYFGPGTRLLVL.

The chain couples TRBV27 to TRBJ2-1; D is unclear. Trimming left V 8 bases short and J 7 bases short, with 15 bases between. The CDR3 extends over 13 amino acids. CDR1 and CDR2 (germline): MNHEY, SMNVEV (reference sequence). The CDR3 DNA follows: TGTGCCAGCTCCGGACCCGTACTGAATGAGCAGTTCTTC. It translates to CASSGPVLNEQFF.

The chain couples TRBV11-2 to TRBJ1-4; no clear D gene. Germline values: CDR1 SGHAT, CDR2 FQNNGV. The CDR3 has 16 residues. Trimming left V 1 base short and J 1 base short, with 10 bases between. CDR3 nucleotide sequence: TGTGCCAGCAGCTTAGGCCGTCAAGTAACTAATGAAAAACTGTTTTTT. Protein product: CASSLGRQVTNEKLFF.

The chain is built from TRBV21-1 and TRBJ2-1; TRBD2 reflects the table's D call only, with no check against the DNA. TRBV21-1 is a pseudogene locus. There are 12 residues in the CDR3. Here the CDR3 DNA reads TGTGCCAGCAGCAAGGGGGGCAATGAGCAGTTCTTC. Protein product: CASSKGGNEQFF.